The entry below gives a single TCR beta chain sequence along with its context. Its specificity is unknown. Researchers ran the PCR with 60 Vbeta and 13 Jbeta primers. This table comes from immunoSEQ multiplex PCR, and its TCRdb copy is limited to in-frame clones, with some not included. The sample holds about 60,000 clones, more than 75% seen once. Trimming took 7 bases from V and 5 from J, leaving 14 bases between them. The CDR3 runs 12 residues. Germline CDR1 is SQVTM and CDR2 is ANQGSEA. The data belong to a study of cytomegalovirus exposure and HLA in healthy donors. Overall study findings and caveats: Per a later analysis, HLA-associated TCR beta chains showed more clonal expansion than other, equally common TCR beta chains.

The chain couples TRBV29-1 to TRBJ2-5; tentative D call: TRBD1 (6 bases). This clonotype originated in a male donor in good health and CMV-seronegative. Sequencing was carried out using PBMCs. The CDR3: CSATEQGETQYF. The CDR3 DNA follows: TGCAGCGCGACAGAACAGGGTGAGACCCAGTACTTC.